This T cell receptor beta chain was observed in a study of radiotherapy plus CTLA-4 blockade in lung cancer. About the study: The study recorded objective responses in 15% to 20% of patients and disease control in 31%. General study results and limits: Early clone dynamics of blood T cells, plus interferon-beta, reportedly predicted response best. Peripheral blood showed expansion of tumor-derived TCR clones after radiotherapy and ipilimumab.

Comments on this clone: The antigen is undetermined.

Focal radiation plus CTLA-4 blockade with ipilimumab was given to patients with chemo-refractory metastatic non-small-cell lung cancer. The data were produced by immunoSEQ multiplex PCR, yet TCRdb's version contains in-frame clones alone and is incomplete. The profile shows 57,000 or so clones, approximately 77% of them singletons. The germline V gene encodes CDR1 SGHRS and CDR2 YFSETQ. The CDR3 is 15 residues long. V gave up 0 bases and J gave up 5 bases; unmatched junction bases: 6. This sample comprised peripheral blood, obtained from a patient treated with radiotherapy plus ipilimumab. The TCR sequence derives from a human donor with non-small cell lung cancer who had a complete response to radiotherapy plus ipilimumab. V usage is TRBV5-1 and J usage is TRBJ2-3; 7 bases are a match to TRBD1. This CDR3 reads CASSLAQGSGDTQYF. CDR3 in DNA: TGCGCCAGCAGCTTGGCACAGGGGTCAGGAGATACGCAGTATTTT.